These 26 T cell receptor beta chains were sequenced from one sample in a study of cytomegalovirus exposure and HLA in healthy donors. PCR used 60 Vbeta primers and 13 Jbeta primers. Libraries were prepared by immunoSEQ multiplex PCR; TCRdb keeps only in-frame clonotypes and omits some of them. The sample comprises 110,000 or so clones, just over 75% of which are singletons, and around 8.2% rests with the top ten. Sequencing was done on a sample of PBMCs. The receptors were gathered from a man aged 40-49 years in good health and CMV-seropositive.

The chain couples TRBV9 to TRBJ2-2; 9 bases match TRBD1. The V segment lost 2 bases and the J segment 6 bases; nucleotides outside the gene matches: 11. The CDR3 runs to 17 residues. Looked up from germline, CDR1 is SGDLS and CDR2 is YYNGEE. The CDR3: CASSVSPGQGWAGELFF. Here the CDR3 DNA reads TGTGCCAGCAGCGTTTCCCCGGGACAGGGATGGGCCGGGGAGCTGTTTTTT.

The CDR3 nucleotides are TGTGCCAGCAGTGAACTAGAGACAGGGGGCGAGCAGTTCTTC. Translating gives CASSELETGGEQFF. The chain links TRBV2 to TRBJ2-1; 10 bases line up with TRBD1. The V segment lost 2 bases and the J segment 10 bases; nucleotides outside the gene matches: 5. The CDR3 runs to 14 residues. Germline assignment: CDR1 SNHLY and CDR2 FYNNEI.

The chain is built from TRBV6-6 and TRBJ1-5; no reliable D call. Trimming took off 4 bases at V and 3 bases at J, with 7 bases between the two ends. Germline assignment: CDR1 MNHNY and CDR2 SVGAGI (reference sequence). The CDR3 spans 13 residues. CDR3 DNA sequence: TGTGCCAGCAGTTGGGCAGCCAATCAGCCCCAGCATTTT. It translates to CASSWAANQPQHF.

This clone came up once. This chain uses TRBV27 with TRBJ2-2, with 7 bases matching TRBD1. This CDR3 region has 17 residues. Losses at the gene ends were 5 bases for V and 4 bases for J; bases not matched to a gene: 13. Per germline, CDR1 MNHEY and CDR2 SMNVEV (reference sequence). CDR3 in DNA: TGTGCCAGCAGTCCCCGACCGGGACAGATTATCACCGGGGAGCTGTTTTTT. Its translation is CASSPRPGQIITGELFF.

This chain links TRBV7-6 with TRBJ2-7; 7 nucleotides line up with TRBD1. V gave up 2 bases and J gave up 5 bases; unmatched junction bases: 3. This CDR3 region has 13 residues. Germline V gene lookup returns CDR1 SGHVS and CDR2 FNYEAQ. CDR3 amino acids: CASSLTTGNEQYF. The CDR3 DNA reads as TGTGCCAGCAGCTTAACGACAGGGAACGAGCAGTACTTC.

V usage is TRBV7-9 and J usage is TRBJ2-1; TRBD2 aligns across 11 bases. The V segment lost 0 bases and the J segment 9 bases; nucleotides outside the gene matches: 4. CDR3 size: 15 residues. The germline V gene has CDR1 SEHNR and CDR2 FQNEAQ (reference sequence). The CDR3 loop is CASSLASGGAVEQFF. The CDR3 coding sequence is TGTGCCAGCAGCTTAGCTAGCGGGGGGGCGGTTGAGCAGTTCTTC.

The J gene is TRBJ1-4, the V gene TRBV27, with TRBD1 identical over 10 bases. CDR3 length equals 19 residues. CDR1 is MNHEY and CDR2 is SMNVEV in the germline V gene (reference sequence). Trimming removed 4 bases from V and 0 bases from J; junction bases left unmatched: 11. The CDR3 bases are TGTGCCAGCAGTTCTTACGGGACAGGGGTAGGCGCAACTAATGAAAAACTGTTTTTT. Its protein product is CASSSYGTGVGATNEKLFF. The complete variable domain, with remaining parts taken from reference TRBV27 and TRBJ1-4, reads EAQVTQNPRYLITVTGKKLTVTCSQNMNHEYMSWYRQDPGLGLRQIYYSMNVEVTDKGDVPEGYKVSRKEKRNFPLILESPSPNQTSLYFCASSSYGTGVGATNEKLFFGSGTQLSVL.

This clone was counted only a few times. The chain links TRBV7-9 to TRBJ2-7; maybe TRBD1 (5 bases). The CDR3 runs 16 residues. The ends were cut back, 5 bases at V and 0 bases at J, with 17 bases in the middle. The germline gives CDR1 SEHNR, CDR2 FQNEAQ (reference sequence). Here the CDR3 reads CASSRQGQGASYEQYF. Written as DNA, the CDR3 is TGTGCCAGCAGCCGGCAAGGGCAGGGCGCCTCCTACGAGCAGTACTTC.

CDR3 amino acids: CSVGEGELFF. As DNA, the CDR3 is TGCAGCGTTGGGGAGGGAGAGCTGTTTTTT. This chain joins TRBV29-1 and TRBJ2-2, with 7 bases aligning to TRBD2. This CDR3 is built from 10 residues. Germline assignment: CDR1 SQVTM and CDR2 ANQGSEA. Trimming removed 4 bases from V and 11 bases from J; junction bases left unmatched: 1.

The rearrangement links TRBV30 to TRBJ2-3, with D perhaps TRBD2 (5 bases). Germline V gene data show CDR1 as GTSNPN and CDR2 as SVGIG (reference sequence). CDR3 length: 13 residues. V was pared by 3 bases and J by 5 bases, with 12 bases between. The CDR3 spells CAWRDEAVDTQYF. The CDR3 DNA follows: TGTGCCTGGAGGGACGAAGCGGTAGATACGCAGTATTTT.

The chain uses TRBV6-6 and TRBJ2-5; D unresolved. V was pared by 5 bases and J by 2 bases, with 12 bases between. This CDR3 region has 14 residues. Germline assignment: CDR1 MNHNY and CDR2 SVGAGI (reference sequence). Written as DNA, the CDR3 is TGTGCCAGCAGTCAGGAATATAGACAAGAGACCCAGTACTTC. It is translated as CASSQEYRQETQYF.

The chain uses TRBV27 and TRBJ2-7; D unclear. Germline V gene lookup returns CDR1 MNHEY and CDR2 SMNVEV (reference sequence). Trimming took 0 bases from V and 6 from J, leaving 15 bases between them. This CDR3 has 15 residues. The CDR3 nucleotides are TGTGCCAGCAGTTTATCGGGCGCCGGTGGCTCCGAGCAGTACTTC. Its protein is CASSLSGAGGSEQYF.

V and J are TRBV19 and TRBJ2-2; no clear D gene. The CDR3 contains 15 residues. V lost 7 bases and J lost 4, with 16 bases in between. In germline, CDR1 is LNHDA, CDR2 SQIVND (reference sequence). The CDR3 DNA sequence: TGTGCCAGTACCCCTCCGGGTAAACTCACCGGGGAGCTGTTTTTT. This gives the protein CASTPPGKLTGELFF.

V gene TRBV5-5 combines with J gene TRBJ2-1; the match to TRBD2 covers 13 bases. Germline trimming cut 4 bases from V and 2 bases from J; bases unmatched to any gene: 6. Germline CDR1 and CDR2: SGHKS and YYEKEE (reference sequence). The CDR3 runs 17 residues. The CDR3 sequence: CASSPGLAGVTYNEQFF. The CDR3 region has the DNA TGTGCCAGCAGCCCAGGACTAGCGGGAGTCACCTACAATGAGCAGTTCTTC.

This sequence joins TRBV6-5 and TRBJ1-2; the D gene is possibly TRBD1 (5 bases). The V and J ends lost 6 bases and 5 bases respectively, with 13 bases between them. Germline assignment: CDR1 MNHEY and CDR2 SVGAGI. CDR3 length: 13 residues. Here the CDR3 reads CASSLGGGYGYTF. CDR3 nucleotide sequence: TGTGCCAGCAGCCTGGGGGGAGGGTATGGCTACACCTTC.

The chain is built from TRBV5-1 and TRBJ2-7; 8 bases agree with TRBD2. This CDR3 comprises 14 residues. V gave up 0 bases and J gave up 6 bases; unmatched junction bases: 5. Germline loops: CDR1 SGHRS, CDR2 YFSETQ. CDR3 in DNA: TGCGCCAGCAGCTTGGTAGCGGGAACCTCCGAGCAGTACTTC. Protein product: CASSLVAGTSEQYF.

This chain links TRBV18 with TRBJ2-1; 8 positions match TRBD1. Trimming at V came to 0 bases and at J to 4 bases, leaving 5 bases not matched to a gene. The length of the CDR3 is 16 residues. Germline V gives CDR1 KGHSH, CDR2 LQKENI. In DNA form, the CDR3 reads TGTGCCAGCTCACCACCAGGAGACAGGGGATACAATGAGCAGTTCTTC. Translating gives CASSPPGDRGYNEQFF. The full variable domain, in which reference TRBV18 and TRBJ2-1 provide the parts outside the CDR3, is NAGVMQNPRHLVRRRGQEARLRCSPMKGHSHVYWYRQLPEEGLKFMVYLQKENIIDESGMPKERFSAEFPKEGPSILRIQQVVRGDSAAYFCASSPPGDRGYNEQFFGPGTRLTVL.

The DNA for the CDR3 is TGTGCCTGGACTATACAGACTAACTATGGCTACACCTTC. This gives the protein CAWTIQTNYGYTF. The rearrangement links TRBV30 to TRBJ1-2, with D unresolved. CDR3 length: 13 residues. Looked up from germline, CDR1 is GTSNPN and CDR2 is SVGIG (reference sequence). The ends were cut back, 4 bases at V and 0 bases at J, with 9 bases in the middle.

This clone was observed a handful of times. The chain joins TRBV6-5 to TRBJ1-5; the D gene is possibly TRBD1 (5 bases). The germline CDR1 and CDR2 sequences are MNHEY and SVGAGI. V lost 2 bases, J lost 0 bases, and 8 bases lay in between. This CDR3 is built from 15 residues. The CDR3 coding sequence is TGTGCCAGCAGTTACGACAGTTATAGCAATCAGCCCCAGCATTTT. It is translated as CASSYDSYSNQPQHF.

This sequence joins TRBV27 and TRBJ2-3; 11 nucleotides match TRBD2. Germline V lookup: CDR1 MNHEY, CDR2 SMNVEV (reference sequence). The V segment lost 4 bases and the J segment 0 bases; nucleotides outside the gene matches: 3. The CDR3 extends over 16 amino acids. CDR3 amino acids: CASSSGTSGSTDTQYF. CDR3 bases: TGTGCCAGCAGTTCTGGGACTAGCGGTAGCACAGATACGCAGTATTTT.

The CDR3 region is CASSAYPGGDGGRTEAFF. For the CDR3, the DNA is TGTGCCAGCAGCGCTTACCCCGGGGGGGACGGCGGGAGGACTGAAGCTTTCTTT. V is TRBV9 and J is TRBJ1-1; TRBD1 might be the D (5 bases). With 3 bases removed from V and 5 bases from J, the gap between germline ends came to 26 bases. CDR1 and CDR2 from the germline V gene are SGDLS and YYNGEE. CDR3 size: 18 residues.

The table lists this clone with a few counts. The chain combines TRBV9 with TRBJ2-5; 9 bases align to TRBD2. The germline gives CDR1 SGDLS, CDR2 YYNGEE. The CDR3 is 15 residues long. J gave up 5 bases and V 3 bases, and 8 bases lay outside the gene matches. CDR3 DNA sequence: TGTGCCAGCAGCGCCAATGCGGGGGGGATTGAGACCCAGTACTTC. The encoded protein is CASSANAGGIETQYF.

This clone was recorded a few times. The rearrangement joins TRBV4-3 to TRBJ2-1; 14 nucleotides line up with TRBD2. With 0 bases clipped from V and 8 bases from J, the junction kept 6 bases outside the gene matches. Germline V gives CDR1 LGHNA, CDR2 YSLEER. The CDR3 runs 17 residues. CDR3 nucleotides: TGCGCCAGCAGCCAAGATTTAACGGGACTAGCGGGAGATGAGCAGTTCTTC. It encodes CASSQDLTGLAGDEQFF.

This clone was observed a few times. The rearrangement joins TRBV5-1 to TRBJ2-1; 8 bases are shared with TRBD2. Germline CDR1 reads SGHRS; CDR2 reads YFSETQ. Trimming removed 5 bases from V and 5 bases from J; junction bases left unmatched: 6. The CDR3 has 14 residues. CDR3 in amino acids: CASSTAGAHNEQFF. In DNA, the CDR3 is TGCGCCAGCAGTACAGCGGGAGCCCACAATGAGCAGTTCTTC.

Comment on this clone: Mismatch with germline at one junction end may stem from a read error. The gene calls are TRBV7-9 and TRBJ1-2, with D maybe TRBD1 (6 bases). Germline lookup yields CDR1 SEHNR and CDR2 FQNEAQ (reference sequence). The CDR3 has 13 amino acids. CDR3 sequence reads: CSSSETGTDGYTF. The CDR3 DNA sequence: TGTTCCAGCAGCGAAACAGGGACCGACGGCTACACCTTC.

V is TRBV5-6 and J is TRBJ1-2; 8 bases align to TRBD1. Unmatched junction bases numbered 18, after V lost 4 bases and J lost 4 bases. CDR3 length: 18 amino acids. Germline V gene sequence: CDR1 SGHDT, CDR2 YYEEEE. The CDR3 DNA reads TGTGCCAGCAGCGTCCGCGCGCAGGGGGCTCTAGGCCTCTATGGCTACACCTTC. This sequence encodes CASSVRAQGALGLYGYTF.